A single sample gave rise to the 28 T cell receptor beta chains below, sequenced in a study of CD8 T cells in ankylosing spondylitis. MiXCR was run by TCRdb on the 5' RACE reads, yielding one entry per CDR3 protein. The data show fewer than 200,000 distinct CDR3 sequences, roughly 18% seen once. The sequencing input was blood, either unsorted or a sorted T cell fraction (not recorded which). These receptors were obtained from a male donor with ankylosing spondylitis or in good health (not recorded which).

This clonotype has at least ten counts. The chain has TRBV5-1 and TRBJ1-1, with a tentative D call TRBD1 (5 bases). The germline V gene encodes CDR1 SGHRS and CDR2 YFSETQ. V was shortened by 1 base and J by 1 base, with 11 bases between the two germline ends. CDR3 length equals 15 residues. The DNA for the CDR3 is TGCGCCAGCAGCTTGTTTTCGGGACCGAACACTGAAGCTTTCTTT. Its translation is CASSLFSGPNTEAFF.

This clonotype was seen only a few times. The rearrangement joins TRBV20-1 to TRBJ2-7; tentative D call: TRBD1 (5 bases). The CDR3 covers 13 residues. V was clipped by 3 bases and J by 2 bases, with 11 bases between them. The germline CDR1 and CDR2 sequences are DFQATT and SNEGSKA (reference sequence). The CDR3 sequence is CSASGQGTYEQYF. As DNA, the CDR3 is TGCAGTGCTAGTGGGCAGGGTACCTACGAGCAGTACTTC.

This clonotype has more than one count but fewer than ten. J is TRBJ1-5 and V is TRBV28; D is uncertain. Germline CDR1 is MDHEN and CDR2 is SYDVKM. V lost 5 bases to trimming and J lost 4 bases, with 9 bases between them. CDR3 length: 13 amino acids. The CDR3 region is CASSRPVNQPQHF. The CDR3 DNA follows: TGTGCCAGCAGTCGCCCGGTAAATCAGCCCCAGCATTTT.

This clonotype was detected ten times or more. This sequence joins TRBV5-1 and TRBJ2-1; D is unclear. CDR1 is SGHRS and CDR2 is YFSETQ in the germline V gene. The V and J ends lost 5 bases and 8 bases respectively, with 11 bases between them. CDR3 length: 12 amino acids. CDR3 sequence reads: CASRISSYEQFF. Written as DNA, the CDR3 is TGCGCCAGCAGGATCTCTAGTTATGAGCAGTTCTTC.

This clonotype appeared a few times. The chain employs TRBV29-1 and TRBJ2-5; the D is unclear. Trimming removed 4 bases from V and 3 bases from J, with 9 bases in between. The CDR3 is 12 amino acids. CDR1 is SQVTM, CDR2 ANQGSEA, per germline. The CDR3: CSVAANEETQYF. In DNA, the CDR3 is TGCAGCGTTGCAGCGAACGAAGAGACCCAGTACTTC.

This chain links TRBV24-1 with TRBJ2-3; tentative D call: TRBD1 (6 bases). The CDR3 consists of 15 residues. In germline, CDR1 is KGHDR, CDR2 SFDVKD. The V end was cut by 4 bases, the J end by 7 bases, with 17 bases between. The CDR3 region is CATSETRTELNTQYF. CDR3 DNA: TGTGCCACCAGTGAAACCCGGACAGAGCTGAATACGCAGTATTTT.

This clonotype has ten or more counts. The genes are TRBV9 and TRBJ2-1; D is uncertain. From germline, CDR1 is SGDLS and CDR2 YYNGEE. V was cut by 0 bases and J by 3 bases, with 10 bases left in between. CDR3 length: 15 residues. The CDR3 sequence is CASSVGVRSYNEQFF. The CDR3 DNA is TGTGCCAGCAGCGTAGGGGTCAGAAGCTACAATGAGCAGTTCTTC.

This clonotype was observed many times. The genes are TRBV20-1 and TRBJ2-7, with TRBD1 identical over 9 bases. This CDR3 has 15 amino acids. Losses at the gene ends were 6 bases for V and 3 bases for J; bases not matched to a gene: 12. Germline assignment: CDR1 DFQATT and CDR2 SNEGSKA (reference sequence). CDR3 residues: CSAPYLGQGDYEQYF. The CDR3 nucleotides read TGCAGTGCCCCGTATTTGGGACAGGGCGACTACGAGCAGTACTTC.

The genes are TRBV7-3 and TRBJ2-7; 10 bases align to TRBD1. Germline V lookup: CDR1 SGHTA, CDR2 FQGTGA. The junction had 10 bases not matched to a gene; V was cut back by 5 bases and J by 6 bases. This CDR3 is 15 amino acids long. CDR3 sequence reads: CASSLNPGTGVEQYF. Written as DNA, the CDR3 is TGTGCCAGCAGCCTCAATCCGGGGACAGGGGTCGAGCAGTACTTC.

Ten or more counts support this clonotype. The chain uses TRBV5-1 and TRBJ2-3; 8 nucleotides match TRBD1. V lost 10 bases to trimming and J lost 6 bases; unmatched junction nucleotides: 10. The length of the CDR3 is 13 residues. In germline, CDR1 is SGHRS, CDR2 YFSETQ. The CDR3 DNA sequence: TGCGCCCCCCTCGGACAGGGCGATGATACGCAGTATTTT. Residues: CAPLGQGDDTQYF.

This clonotype was recorded many times. The chain links TRBV5-1 to TRBJ2-2, with D perhaps TRBD2 (6 bases). The CDR3 runs to 15 residues. The V and J ends lost 4 bases and 4 bases respectively, with 14 bases between them. Germline V gives CDR1 SGHRS, CDR2 YFSETQ. The CDR3, as DNA: TGCGCCAGCAGCCCACTGACTAGTCCCACCGGGGAGCTGTTTTTT. This encodes CASSPLTSPTGELFF.

This clonotype has a handful of counts. The CDR3 DNA reads as TGTGCCAGCAGCCCTGGGGGCCTCGGTAATTCACCCCTCCACTTT. It translates to CASSPGGLGNSPLHF. The V and J genes are TRBV3-1 and TRBJ1-6; D is possibly TRBD1 (6 bases). This CDR3 has 15 residues. Trimming removed 4 bases at V and 6 bases at J, with 13 bases between. Germline V gene lookup returns CDR1 LGHDT and CDR2 YNNKEL (reference sequence). The full variable domain, with the rest looked up from reference TRBV3-1 and TRBJ1-6, is DTAVSQTPKYLVTQMGNDKSIKCEQNLGHDTMYWYKQDSKKFLKIMFSYNNKELIINETVPNRFSPKSPDKAHLNLHINSLELGDSAVYFCASSPGGLGNSPLHFGNGTRLTVT.

Ten or more counts support this clonotype. The chain employs TRBV18 and TRBJ2-7; D gene ambiguous. This CDR3 contains 13 residues. Trimming removed 2 bases from V and 1 base from J, with 6 bases in between. Germline CDR1 is KGHSH and CDR2 is LQKENI. Here the CDR3 reads CASSPGVSYEQYF. CDR3 sequence (DNA): TGTGCCAGCTCACCAGGTGTGTCCTACGAGCAGTACTTC.

As regards this clonotype: This may be a read error, as it is one base from a much larger clone. The CDR3 sequence is CSATSLGQTGTDTQYF. CDR3 bases: TGCAGTGCTACCTCCCTTGGACAGACTGGCACAGATACGCAGTATTTT. The V and J genes are TRBV20-1 and TRBJ2-3; tentative D call: TRBD1 (6 bases). The germline V gene has CDR1 DFQATT and CDR2 SNEGSKA (reference sequence). This CDR3 has 16 residues. Between the trimmed V and J ends, which lost 4 bases and 1 base, there was a span of 18 bases.

Ten or more counts support this clonotype. V gene TRBV28 combines with J gene TRBJ1-6; D might be TRBD1 (5 bases). V was cut by 6 bases and J by 8 bases, with 14 bases left in between. CDR1 is MDHEN and CDR2 is SYDVKM in the germline V gene. This CDR3 spans 14 amino acids. For the CDR3, the DNA is TGTGCCAGCAGGTTACAGGATTCCCATTCACCCCTCCACTTT. Protein sequence: CASRLQDSHSPLHF. Using reference TRBV28 and TRBJ1-6 for the parts outside the CDR3, the full variable domain is DVKVTQSSRYLVKRTGEKVFLECVQDMDHENMFWYRQDPGLGLRLIYFSYDVKMKEKGDIPEGYSVSREKKERFSLILESASTNQTSMYLCASRLQDSHSPLHFGNGTRLTVT.

The count of this clonotype is one. The chain couples TRBV11-1 to TRBJ2-2; 10 bases are shared with TRBD2. Germline lookup yields CDR1 SGHAT and CDR2 FQDESV (reference sequence). This CDR3 contains 19 residues. The junction had 15 bases not matched to a gene; V was cut back by 4 bases and J by 4 bases. CDR3 sequence: CASSSTRPLAGAVTGELFF. CDR3 in DNA: TGTGCCAGCAGCTCTACGCGGCCCCTAGCGGGAGCCGTCACCGGGGAGCTGTTTTTT.

The chain couples TRBV28 to TRBJ2-7; 10 bases map to TRBD2. The V and J ends lost 4 bases and 2 bases, in that order; junction bases with no gene match: 2. This CDR3 contains 14 residues. Germline V lookup: CDR1 MDHEN, CDR2 SYDVKM. For the CDR3, the DNA is TGTGCCAGCAGTTCACTAGCGGGAACCTACGAGCAGTACTTC. Its protein is CASSSLAGTYEQYF.

This clonotype was counted many times. The V and J genes are TRBV7-2 and TRBJ1-1; no clear D gene. The CDR3 has 14 amino acids. Trimming took 4 bases from V and 0 from J, leaving 9 bases between them. CDR1 SGHTA and CDR2 FQGNSA come from the germline V gene. The CDR3 DNA is TGTGCCAGCAGCTCGAACATGGTGAACACTGAAGCTTTCTTT. Protein: CASSSNMVNTEAFF.

This clonotype was seen at least ten times. The rearrangement joins TRBV21-1 to TRBJ1-6; TRBD1 was called by the table and not checked on the DNA. TRBV21-1 is termed a pseudogene. This CDR3 is built from 15 residues. The CDR3 is CASSRTRQGNSPLHF. The CDR3 DNA sequence: TGTGCCAGCAGCAGGACCCGACAGGGAAATTCACCCCTCCACTTT.

At least ten counts were recorded for this clonotype. The chain couples TRBV20-1 to TRBJ2-2, with TRBD1 as a possible D gene (6 bases). Germline loops: CDR1 DFQATT, CDR2 SNEGSKA (reference sequence). The CDR3 length is 13 residues. The V end was cut by 6 bases, the J end by 1 base, with 9 bases between. CDR3 coding DNA: TGCAGTGCGAGCAGGGGGAACACCGGGGAGCTGTTTTTT. Translated, it gives CSASRGNTGELFF.

This clonotype came up many times. The chain joins TRBV29-1 to TRBJ2-1; no clear D. This CDR3 is 14 amino acids long. Germline CDR1 is SQVTM and CDR2 is ANQGSEA. Trimming stripped 5 bases from V and 0 bases from J, with 11 bases between. CDR3 bases: TGCAGCGTTTTACAGTTAAGCTCCTACAATGAGCAGTTCTTC. As protein: CSVLQLSSYNEQFF.

This clonotype was detected once. The chain carries TRBV29-1 and TRBJ2-2; D ambiguous. Germline V gene data show CDR1 as SQVTM and CDR2 as ANQGSEA. V lost 6 bases and J 7 bases, leaving 9 bases between the germline ends. The CDR3 covers 11 residues. Here the CDR3 DNA reads TGCAGCGTGGGTACAGACGGGGAGCTGTTTTTT. Amino acids: CSVGTDGELFF.

This clonotype was detected many times. This sequence joins TRBV5-1 and TRBJ2-3; a possible D gene is TRBD1 (5 bases). This CDR3 is built from 14 residues. V lost 0 bases and J 5 bases, leaving 10 bases between the germline ends. Germline V gene data show CDR1 as SGHRS and CDR2 as YFSETQ. For the CDR3, the DNA is TGCGCCAGCAGCTTGGATCTGGGGCAAGATACGCAGTATTTT. Its protein product is CASSLDLGQDTQYF. Full variable domain (remainder filled in from reference TRBV5-1 and TRBJ2-3): KAGVTQTPRYLIKTRGQQVTLSCSPISGHRSVSWYQQTPGQGLQFLFEYFSETQRNKGNFPGRFSGRQFSNSRSEMNVSTLELGDSALYLCASSLDLGQDTQYFGPGTRLTVL.

V gene TRBV5-6 combines with J gene TRBJ2-2, with unresolved D. Trimming took off 0 bases at V and 7 bases at J, with 10 bases between the two ends. The CDR3 covers 14 residues. Germline CDR1 and CDR2: SGHDT and YYEEEE. The CDR3 loop is CASSLAAGFGELFF. The DNA of the CDR3 is TGTGCCAGCAGCTTGGCTGCAGGATTCGGGGAGCTGTTTTTT. Drawing the rest from reference TRBV5-6 and TRBJ2-2, the complete variable domain is DAGVTQSPTHLIKTRGQQVTLRCSPKSGHDTVSWYQQALGQGPQFIFQYYEEEERQRGNFPDRFSGHQFPNYSSELNVNALLLGDSALYLCASSLAAGFGELFFGEGSRLTVL.

This clonotype was recorded many times. The chain joins TRBV5-1 to TRBJ1-5; tentative D call: TRBD1 (6 bases). Trimming removed 0 bases from V and 5 bases from J, with 15 bases in between. In germline, CDR1 is SGHRS, CDR2 YFSETQ. The CDR3 contains 16 residues. CDR3 amino acids: CASSLDGDTSYQPQHF. DNA of the CDR3: TGCGCCAGCAGCTTGGATGGGGACACTTCCTATCAGCCCCAGCATTTT.

V and J are TRBV11-2 and TRBJ2-4; a weak D match, TRBD2 (6 bases). The V gene lost 2 bases and the J gene lost 4 bases, with 21 bases spanning the gap. The CDR3 is 18 residues long. Germline CDR1 reads SGHAT; CDR2 reads FQNNGV. This chain's CDR3 is CASSLLRGGAKWKNIQYF. The CDR3 coding sequence is TGTGCCAGCAGCTTACTGAGGGGAGGCGCCAAATGGAAAAACATTCAGTACTTC.

V gene TRBV30 combines with J gene TRBJ2-1, with 7 bases identical to TRBD2. The germline V gene has CDR1 GTSNPN and CDR2 SVGIG (reference sequence). The CDR3 consists of 16 residues. V dropped 2 bases and J dropped 4; count of bases not matched to a gene: 11. Here the CDR3 reads CAWSPGTNGIYNEQFF. As DNA, the CDR3 is TGTGCCTGGAGTCCAGGGACTAACGGGATTTACAATGAGCAGTTCTTC.

This clonotype appeared a few times. The genes are TRBV7-2 and TRBJ2-7, with 7 bases that match TRBD1. CDR3 length: 14 residues. The germline CDR1 and CDR2 sequences are SGHTA and FQGNSA. J gave up 2 bases and V 5 bases, and 6 bases lay outside the gene matches. The CDR3 is CASSAYDRAYEQYF. The CDR3 DNA reads TGTGCCAGCAGCGCTTATGACAGGGCCTACGAGCAGTACTTC.